This T cell receptor beta chain was sequenced in a study of blood T cell repertoires in COVID-19. The wider study: The United States, Italy and Spain provided the acute and convalescent COVID-19 samples.

Produced via immunoSEQ multiplex PCR; TCRdb's table is partial and in-frame only. The sample lists 300,000 to 350,000 clones; roughly 90% were seen once. This clone was detected only once. The length of the CDR3 is 15 residues. Trimming removed 6 bases at V and 2 bases at J, with 17 bases between. Germline loops: CDR1 MDHEN, CDR2 SYDVKM. Individuals drawn from 24 US areas were roughly 18 to 95 years old. Assignments of participants to cohorts depended upon their own reported clinical history. Two negative PCRs, clearance, or symptom resolution were required of recovered Cohort 3 donors. The clonotype was recovered from a young woman who had recovered from COVID-19. Source material: PBMCs or T cells enriched from blood (not recorded which). The J gene is TRBJ2-7, the V gene TRBV28, with D maybe TRBD2 (6 bases). Written as DNA, the CDR3 is TGTGCCAGCAGACCATCGGGCGGGGATACCTACGAGCAGTACTTC. This codes for CASRPSGGDTYEQYF.